This entry lists 12 T cell receptor beta chains sequenced from one sample in a study of vaccination and CD4 T cells after COVID-19. Which antigens these TCRs recognize remains unknown. Sequenced with the Oncomine TCR Beta short-read assay was DNA taken from cultured CD4+ T cells. MiXCR, applied by TCRdb to the PCR reads, yields one record per CDR3 protein. Among roughly 19,000 distinct CDR3 sequences listed, 44% were seen once. Time point defined: late sampling 161 to 241 days after vaccination in three convalescent patients. Treatment described: roughly 10-day PBMC culture with coronavirus spike peptide pools or control peptides (ViraFEST assay). The sequencing used CD4+ T cells from blood, cultured in vitro, collected about 7 months after SARS-CoV-2 vaccination. The receptors were gathered from a human donor who had recovered from COVID-19.

This chain connects TRBV6-1 to TRBJ2-7; D call uncertain. In germline, CDR1 is MNHNS, CDR2 SASEGT. The CDR3 is made up of 13 amino acids. V lost 6 bases, J lost 5 bases, and 14 bases lay in between. This CDR3 reads CASRAMGSHEQYF. CDR3 in DNA: TGTGCCAGCAGGGCCATGGGTTCGCACGAGCAGTACTTC.

This clonotype was observed a few times. V and J are TRBV7-3 and TRBJ2-7, with 9 nucleotides matching TRBD1. The CDR3 totals 13 residues. Losses at the gene ends were 3 bases for V and 4 bases for J; bases not matched to a gene: 1. Germline CDR1 SGHTA, CDR2 FQGTGA. The CDR3, as DNA: TGTGCCAGCAGCTTGGGGACAGGGTACGAGCAGTACTTC. Protein sequence: CASSLGTGYEQYF.

V usage is TRBV20-1 and J usage is TRBJ2-5; 14 bases are a match to TRBD2. This CDR3 is built from 13 residues. With 0 bases clipped from V and 10 bases from J, the junction kept 1 base outside the gene matches. The germline V gene has CDR1 DFQATT and CDR2 SNEGSKA (reference sequence). The DNA of the CDR3 is TGCAGTGCTAGAGACGGACTAGCGGGAGGCCAGTACTTC. Protein sequence: CSARDGLAGGQYF.

The gene calls are TRBV7-9 and TRBJ1-1; the D is unclear. The CDR3 is 13 amino acids. Germline V gene sequence: CDR1 SEHNR, CDR2 FQNEAQ (reference sequence). Trimming shortened V by 5 bases and J by 9 bases, and 16 bases separated the two germline ends. The CDR3 loop is CASSPSGQDQAFF. Here the CDR3 DNA reads TGTGCCAGCAGCCCTAGCGGGCAGGACCAAGCTTTCTTT.

The J gene is TRBJ2-7, the V gene TRBV19; D is undetermined. The CDR3 is made up of 16 amino acids. Trimming cost V 6 bases and J 0 bases, with 18 bases left between them. Germline V gene lookup returns CDR1 LNHDA and CDR2 SQIVND (reference sequence). The CDR3 nucleotides are TGTGCCAGTAGCGGATACACCACCCACAGCTCCTACGAGCAGTACTTC. It is translated as CASSGYTTHSSYEQYF.

The rearrangement uses TRBV6-1 and TRBJ2-3; D may be TRBD2 (5 bases). Germline CDR1 and CDR2: MNHNS and SASEGT. The V gene lost 7 bases and the J gene lost 2 bases, with 16 bases spanning the gap. The CDR3 contains 15 residues. The CDR3 nucleotides read TGTGCCAGCACGAGAGGGAGCCGTCACACAGATACGCAGTATTTT. As protein: CASTRGSRHTDTQYF.

The genes are TRBV20-1 and TRBJ2-3, with D possibly being TRBD1 (7 bases). This CDR3 has 12 residues. With 8 bases removed from V and 2 bases from J, the gap between germline ends came to 11 bases. Looked up from germline, CDR1 is DFQATT and CDR2 is SNEGSKA (reference sequence). Here the CDR3 reads CSSRGDTDTQYF. The CDR3, as DNA: TGCAGTTCCAGGGGGGACACAGATACGCAGTATTTT.

The chain employs TRBV19 and TRBJ2-3; 9 nucleotides line up with TRBD1. The germline V gene has CDR1 LNHDA and CDR2 SQIVND (reference sequence). V lost 10 bases, J lost 5 bases, and 13 bases stayed unmatched. There are 15 residues in the CDR3. CDR3 nucleotide sequence: TGTGCCACGTGGACCACAGGGGGCTCAGGAGATACGCAGTATTTT. Amino acid sequence: CATWTTGGSGDTQYF.

This clonotype has more than one count but fewer than ten. Here the CDR3 DNA reads TGTGCCAGCAGCTTAGGGCTAGCGGGAAACCAAGAGACCCAGTACTTC. It specifies CASSLGLAGNQETQYF. V gene TRBV7-3 combines with J gene TRBJ2-5; 9 nucleotides line up with TRBD2. The CDR3 contains 16 residues. Germline lookup yields CDR1 SGHTA and CDR2 FQGTGA. Trimming took 2 bases from V and 0 from J; bases not matched to a gene: 4. Filled out from reference TRBV7-3 and TRBJ2-5, the complete variable domain reads GAGVSQTPSNKVTEKGKYVELRCDPISGHTALYWYRQSLGQGPEFLIYFQGTGAADDSGLPNDRFFAVRPEGSVSTLKIQRTERGDSAVYLCASSLGLAGNQETQYFGPGTRLLVL.

This clonotype was seen a few times. This rearrangement joins TRBV27 to TRBJ2-7; 11 bases agree with TRBD2. Germline V gives CDR1 MNHEY, CDR2 SMNVEV (reference sequence). Trimming cost V 5 bases and J 2 bases; bases outside gene matches: 5. The CDR3 has 15 residues. CDR3 sequence: CASSRRLAGTYEQYF. DNA for the CDR3: TGTGCCAGCAGTCGTAGACTAGCGGGGACCTACGAGCAGTACTTC.

The chain combines TRBV6-5 with TRBJ2-5; D gene ambiguous. The CDR3 spans 16 residues. V was pared by 0 bases and J by 2 bases, with 13 bases between. Per the germline V gene, CDR1 is MNHEY and CDR2 is SVGAGI. Here the CDR3 DNA reads TGTGCCAGCAGTTACTCGCGCGGTGGAAAACAAGAGACCCAGTACTTC. Translation gives CASSYSRGGKQETQYF.

This clonotype was counted only a few times. The chain links TRBV20-1 to TRBJ1-1, with D unresolved. Deletions cut 5 bases from V and 1 base from J, with 5 bases between. The CDR3 totals 11 residues. Germline CDR1 and CDR2: DFQATT and SNEGSKA (reference sequence). CDR3 DNA sequence: TGCAGTGCTGAGAAGAACACTGAAGCTTTCTTT. Translating gives CSAEKNTEAFF.